Included here is one T cell receptor (beta chain) sequence, with context. Germline is not matched at one junction end, which may reflect a read error. The record originates from a study of response to subunit inactivated influenza vaccine. From germline, CDR1 is DFQATT and CDR2 SNEGSKA (reference sequence). This CDR3 spans 17 amino acids. MiXCR, applied by TCRdb to the RT-PCR reads, yields one record per CDR3 protein. Here the sample spans more than 200,000 distinct CDR3 sequences, 10% to 15% being singletons. The chain is built from TRBV20-1 and TRBJ2-1, with D uncertain. Here the sequenced sample was non-naive T cells sorted from PBMCs, taken 14 days before vaccination. This TCR came from a man over 45 who received an inactivated influenza vaccine. The CDR3 here is CCARDLLPGSSYNEQFF. The CDR3 DNA is TGCTGTGCTAGAGATCTCTTACCCGGAAGCTCCTACAATGAGCAGTTCTTC.